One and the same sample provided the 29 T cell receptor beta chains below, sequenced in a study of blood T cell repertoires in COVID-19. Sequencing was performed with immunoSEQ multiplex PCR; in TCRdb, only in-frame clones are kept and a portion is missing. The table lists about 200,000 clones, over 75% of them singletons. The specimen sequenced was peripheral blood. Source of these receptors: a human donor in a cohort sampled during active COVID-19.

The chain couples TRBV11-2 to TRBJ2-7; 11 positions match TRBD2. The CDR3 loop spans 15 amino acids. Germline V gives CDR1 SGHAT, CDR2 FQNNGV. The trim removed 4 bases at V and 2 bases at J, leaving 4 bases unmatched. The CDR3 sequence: CASSSGLAEAYEQYF. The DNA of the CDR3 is TGTGCCAGCAGCTCGGGACTAGCGGAGGCCTACGAGCAGTACTTC.

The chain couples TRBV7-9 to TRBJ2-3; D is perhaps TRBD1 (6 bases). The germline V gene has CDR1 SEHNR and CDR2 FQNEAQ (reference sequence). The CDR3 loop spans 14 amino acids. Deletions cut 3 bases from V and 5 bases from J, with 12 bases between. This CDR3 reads CASSLSQGRDTQYF. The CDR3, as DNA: TGTGCCAGCAGCTTGAGCCAGGGGAGAGATACGCAGTATTTT.

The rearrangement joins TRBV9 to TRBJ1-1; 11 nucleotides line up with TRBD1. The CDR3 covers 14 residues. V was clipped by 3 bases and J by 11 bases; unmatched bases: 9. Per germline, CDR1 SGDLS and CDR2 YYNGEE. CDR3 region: CASSGGQGERNAFF. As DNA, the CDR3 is TGTGCCAGCAGCGGGGGACAGGGGGAACGGAACGCTTTCTTT.

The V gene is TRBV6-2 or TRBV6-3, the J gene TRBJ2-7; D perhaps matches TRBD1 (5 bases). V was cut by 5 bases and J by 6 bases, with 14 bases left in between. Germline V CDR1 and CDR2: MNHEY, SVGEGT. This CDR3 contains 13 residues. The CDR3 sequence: CASSNRLPGEQYF. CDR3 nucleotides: TGTGCCAGCAGTAACAGGCTCCCGGGCGAGCAGTACTTC.

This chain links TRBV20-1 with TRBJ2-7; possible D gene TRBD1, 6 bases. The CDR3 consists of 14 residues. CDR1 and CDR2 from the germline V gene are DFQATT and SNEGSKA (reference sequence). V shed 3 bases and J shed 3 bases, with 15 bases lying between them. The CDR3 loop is CSASNADRYYEQYF. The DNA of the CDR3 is TGCAGTGCTAGTAATGCCGACAGGTACTACGAGCAGTACTTC.

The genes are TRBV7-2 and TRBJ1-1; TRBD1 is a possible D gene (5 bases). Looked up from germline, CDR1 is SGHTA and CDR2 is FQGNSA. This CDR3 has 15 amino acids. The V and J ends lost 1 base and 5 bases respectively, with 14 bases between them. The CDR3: CASSLGAGMGTEAFF. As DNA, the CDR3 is TGTGCCAGCAGCTTAGGTGCAGGGATGGGAACTGAAGCTTTCTTT.

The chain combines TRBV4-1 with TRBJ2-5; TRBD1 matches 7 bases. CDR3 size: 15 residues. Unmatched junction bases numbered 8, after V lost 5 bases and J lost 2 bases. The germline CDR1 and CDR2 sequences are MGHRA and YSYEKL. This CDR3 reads CASSSQSRGQETQYF. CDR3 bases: TGCGCCAGCAGCTCCCAGTCCAGGGGGCAAGAGACCCAGTACTTC.

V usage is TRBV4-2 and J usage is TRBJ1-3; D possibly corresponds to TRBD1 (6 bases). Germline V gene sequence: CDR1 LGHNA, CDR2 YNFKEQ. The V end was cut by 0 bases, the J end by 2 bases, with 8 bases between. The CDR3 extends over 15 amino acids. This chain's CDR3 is CASSQEHRAGNTIYF. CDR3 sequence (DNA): TGTGCCAGCAGCCAAGAACACAGGGCTGGAAACACCATATATTTT.

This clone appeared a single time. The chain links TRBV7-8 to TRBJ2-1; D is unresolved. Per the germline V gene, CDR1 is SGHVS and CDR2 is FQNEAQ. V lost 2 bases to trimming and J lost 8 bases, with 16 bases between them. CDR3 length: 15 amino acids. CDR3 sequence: CASSLSPVGVDEQFF. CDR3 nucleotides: TGTGCCAGCAGCTTAAGTCCGGTCGGAGTTGATGAGCAGTTCTTC.

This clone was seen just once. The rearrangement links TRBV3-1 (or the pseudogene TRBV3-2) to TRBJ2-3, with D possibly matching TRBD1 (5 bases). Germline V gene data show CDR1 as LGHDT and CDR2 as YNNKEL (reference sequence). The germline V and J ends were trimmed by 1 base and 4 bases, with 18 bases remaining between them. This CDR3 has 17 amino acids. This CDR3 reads CASSQVQSGIDPDTQYF. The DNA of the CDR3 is TGTGCCAGCAGCCAAGTACAGTCAGGGATTGACCCAGATACGCAGTATTTT.

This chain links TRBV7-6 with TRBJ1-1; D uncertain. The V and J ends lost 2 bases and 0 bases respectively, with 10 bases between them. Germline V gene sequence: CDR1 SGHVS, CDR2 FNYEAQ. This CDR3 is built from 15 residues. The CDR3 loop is CASSLNGFMNTEAFF. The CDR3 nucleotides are TGTGCCAGCAGCTTAAACGGGTTCATGAACACTGAAGCTTTCTTT. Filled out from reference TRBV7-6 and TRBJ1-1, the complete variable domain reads GAGVSQSPRYKVTKRGQDVALRCDPISGHVSLYWYRQALGQGPEFLTYFNYEAQQDKSGLPNDRFSAERPEGSISTLTIQRTEQRDSAMYRCASSLNGFMNTEAFFGQGTRLTVV.

The CDR3 nucleotides are TGTGCCAGCAGCCAAGATCAGGAACAGAGCTCCTACGAGCAGTACTTC. This sequence encodes CASSQDQEQSSYEQYF. The chain couples TRBV4-2 to TRBJ2-7; the D is unclear. CDR1 LGHNA and CDR2 YNFKEQ come from the germline V gene. V gave up 0 bases and J gave up 0 bases, with 12 bases separating them. CDR3 length equals 16 residues.

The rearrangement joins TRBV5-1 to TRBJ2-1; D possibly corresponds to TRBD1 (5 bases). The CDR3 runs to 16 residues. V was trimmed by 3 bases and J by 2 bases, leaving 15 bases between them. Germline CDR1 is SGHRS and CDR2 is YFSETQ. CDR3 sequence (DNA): TGCGCCAGCAGCTCCACTTTCGACAGAACCTACAATGAGCAGTTCTTC. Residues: CASSSTFDRTYNEQFF. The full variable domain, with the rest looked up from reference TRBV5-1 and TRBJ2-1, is KAGVTQTPRYLIKTRGQQVTLSCSPISGHRSVSWYQQTPGQGLQFLFEYFSETQRNKGNFPGRFSGRQFSNSRSEMNVSTLELGDSALYLCASSSTFDRTYNEQFFGPGTRLTVL.

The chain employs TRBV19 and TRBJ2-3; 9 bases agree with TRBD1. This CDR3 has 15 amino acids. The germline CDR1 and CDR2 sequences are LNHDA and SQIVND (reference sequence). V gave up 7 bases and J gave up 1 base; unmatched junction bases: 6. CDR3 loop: CASTPDRGGTDTQYF. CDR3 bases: TGTGCCAGTACCCCGGACAGGGGTGGCACAGATACGCAGTATTTT.

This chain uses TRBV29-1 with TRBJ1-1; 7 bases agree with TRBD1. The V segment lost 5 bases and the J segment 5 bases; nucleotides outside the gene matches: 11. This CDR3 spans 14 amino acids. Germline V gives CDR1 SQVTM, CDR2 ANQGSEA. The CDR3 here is CSVLRQGIWTEAFF. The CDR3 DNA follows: TGCAGCGTTTTAAGACAGGGAATTTGGACTGAAGCTTTCTTT.

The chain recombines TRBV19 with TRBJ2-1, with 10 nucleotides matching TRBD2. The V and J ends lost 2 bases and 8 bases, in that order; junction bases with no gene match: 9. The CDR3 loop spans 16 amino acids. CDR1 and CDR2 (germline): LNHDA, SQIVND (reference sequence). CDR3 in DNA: TGTGCCAGTAGTATAAGAAGCGGGAGGGCCCGGGATGAGCAGTTCTTC. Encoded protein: CASSIRSGRARDEQFF. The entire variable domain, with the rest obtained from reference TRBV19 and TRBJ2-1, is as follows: DGGITQSPKYLFRKEGQNVTLSCEQNLNHDAMYWYRQDPGQGLRLIYYSQIVNDFQKGDIAEGYSVSREKKESFPLTVTSAQKNPTAFYLCASSIRSGRARDEQFFGPGTRLTVL.

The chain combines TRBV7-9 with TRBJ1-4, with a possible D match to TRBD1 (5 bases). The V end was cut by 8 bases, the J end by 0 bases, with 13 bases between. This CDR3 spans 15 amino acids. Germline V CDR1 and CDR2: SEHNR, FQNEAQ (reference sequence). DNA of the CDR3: TGTGCCAGCGGAAGACAGCCCACAACTAATGAAAAACTGTTTTTT. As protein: CASGRQPTTNEKLFF. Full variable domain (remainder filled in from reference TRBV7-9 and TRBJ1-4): DTGVSQNPRHKITKRGQNVTFRCDPISEHNRLYWYRQTLGQGPEFLTYFQNEAQLEKSRLLSDRFSAERPKGSFSTLEIQRTEQGDSAMYLCASGRQPTTNEKLFFGSGTQLSVL.

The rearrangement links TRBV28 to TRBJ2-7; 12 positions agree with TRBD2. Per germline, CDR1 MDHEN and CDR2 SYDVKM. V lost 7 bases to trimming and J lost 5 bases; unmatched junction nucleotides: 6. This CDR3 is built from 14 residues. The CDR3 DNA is TGTGCCAGCACCCCCAGACTAGCGGGAGACGAGCAGTACTTC. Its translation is CASTPRLAGDEQYF.

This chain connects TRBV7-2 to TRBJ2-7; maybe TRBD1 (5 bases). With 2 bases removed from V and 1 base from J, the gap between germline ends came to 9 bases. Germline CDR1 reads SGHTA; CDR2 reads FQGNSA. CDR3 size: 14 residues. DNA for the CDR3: TGTGCCAGCAGCTTACAGGGATTATCCTACGAGCAGTACTTC. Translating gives CASSLQGLSYEQYF. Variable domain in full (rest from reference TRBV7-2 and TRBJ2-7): GAGVSQSPSNKVTEKGKDVELRCDPISGHTALYWYRQSLGQGLEFLIYFQGNSAPDKSGLPSDRFSAERTGGSVSTLTIQRTQQEDSAVYLCASSLQGLSYEQYFGPGTRLTVT.

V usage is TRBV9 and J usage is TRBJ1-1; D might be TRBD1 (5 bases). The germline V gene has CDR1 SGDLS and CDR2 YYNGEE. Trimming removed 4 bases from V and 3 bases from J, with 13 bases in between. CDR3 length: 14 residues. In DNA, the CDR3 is TGTGCCAGCAGCCTAAACCCGGGGGACACTGAAGCTTTCTTT. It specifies CASSLNPGDTEAFF.

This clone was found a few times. The CDR3 DNA is TGTGCCAGCAGTTTTACCCACAGGGTAGGGAACACCGGGGAGCTGTTTTTT. It specifies CASSFTHRVGNTGELFF. The chain employs TRBV27 and TRBJ2-2; TRBD1 might be the D (6 bases). The CDR3 has 17 residues. V lost 3 bases and J lost 1, with 15 bases in between. Germline V CDR1 and CDR2: MNHEY, SMNVEV (reference sequence).

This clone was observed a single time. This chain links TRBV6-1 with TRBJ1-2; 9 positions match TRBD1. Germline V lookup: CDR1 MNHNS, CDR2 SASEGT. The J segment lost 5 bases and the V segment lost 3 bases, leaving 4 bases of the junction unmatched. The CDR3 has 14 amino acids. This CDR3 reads CASSDRTGAYGYTF. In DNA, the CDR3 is TGTGCCAGCAGTGATCGGACAGGGGCTTATGGCTACACCTTC.

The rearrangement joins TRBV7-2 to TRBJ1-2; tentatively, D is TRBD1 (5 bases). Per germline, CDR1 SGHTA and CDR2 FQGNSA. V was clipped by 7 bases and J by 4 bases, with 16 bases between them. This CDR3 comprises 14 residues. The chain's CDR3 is CASTHGGLSYGYTF. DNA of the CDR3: TGTGCCAGCACCCATGGGGGGTTGTCCTATGGCTACACCTTC.

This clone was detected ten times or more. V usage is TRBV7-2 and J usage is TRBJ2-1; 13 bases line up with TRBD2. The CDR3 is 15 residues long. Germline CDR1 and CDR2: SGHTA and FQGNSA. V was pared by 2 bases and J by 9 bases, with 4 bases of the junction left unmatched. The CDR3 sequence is CASSLWGLAGTEQFF. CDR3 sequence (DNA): TGTGCCAGCAGCTTATGGGGACTAGCGGGAACTGAGCAGTTCTTC.

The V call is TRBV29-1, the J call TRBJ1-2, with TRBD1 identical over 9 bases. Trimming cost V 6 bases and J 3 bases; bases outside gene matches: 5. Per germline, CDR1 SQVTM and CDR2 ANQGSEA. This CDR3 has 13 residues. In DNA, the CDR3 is TGCAGCGTGGGACAGGGTGGGGACTATGGCTACACCTTC. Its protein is CSVGQGGDYGYTF.

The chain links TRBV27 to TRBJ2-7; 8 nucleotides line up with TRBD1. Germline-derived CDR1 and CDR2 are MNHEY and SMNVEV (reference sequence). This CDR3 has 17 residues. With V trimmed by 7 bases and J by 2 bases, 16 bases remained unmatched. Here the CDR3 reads CASTSPRGRYGTYEQYF. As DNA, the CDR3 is TGTGCCAGCACCTCCCCCAGGGGGCGCTACGGGACCTACGAGCAGTACTTC.

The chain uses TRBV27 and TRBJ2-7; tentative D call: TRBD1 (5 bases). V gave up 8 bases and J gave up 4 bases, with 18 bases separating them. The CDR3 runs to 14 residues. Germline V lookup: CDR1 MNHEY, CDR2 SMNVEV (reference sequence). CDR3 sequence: CASPKHRGKYEQYF. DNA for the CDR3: TGTGCCAGCCCGAAGCATAGGGGTAAGTACGAGCAGTACTTC.

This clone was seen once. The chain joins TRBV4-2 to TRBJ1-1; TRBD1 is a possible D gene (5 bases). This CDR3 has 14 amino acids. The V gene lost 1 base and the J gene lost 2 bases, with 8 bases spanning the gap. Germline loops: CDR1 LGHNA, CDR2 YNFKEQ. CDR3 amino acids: CASSQAGTNTEAFF. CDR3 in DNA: TGTGCCAGCAGCCAAGCGGGGACTAACACTGAAGCTTTCTTT.

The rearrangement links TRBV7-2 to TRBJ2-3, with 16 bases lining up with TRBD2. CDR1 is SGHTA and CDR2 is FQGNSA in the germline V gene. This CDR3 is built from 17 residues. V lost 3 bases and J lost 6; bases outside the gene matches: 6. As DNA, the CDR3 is TGTGCCAGCAGCTTGGGGACTAGCGGGAGGGCGGCGGATACGCAGTATTTT. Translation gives CASSLGTSGRAADTQYF. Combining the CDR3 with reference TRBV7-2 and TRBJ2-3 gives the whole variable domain GAGVSQSPSNKVTEKGKDVELRCDPISGHTALYWYRQSLGQGLEFLIYFQGNSAPDKSGLPSDRFSAERTGGSVSTLTIQRTQQEDSAVYLCASSLGTSGRAADTQYFGPGTRLTVL.